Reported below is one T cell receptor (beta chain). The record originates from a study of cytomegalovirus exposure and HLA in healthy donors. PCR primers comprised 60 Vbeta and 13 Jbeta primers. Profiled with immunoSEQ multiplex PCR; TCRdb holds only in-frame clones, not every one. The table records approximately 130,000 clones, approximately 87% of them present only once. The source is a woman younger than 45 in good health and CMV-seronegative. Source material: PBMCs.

The CDR3 DNA reads as TGTGCCTGGAGTGTTACGGGACTGTCCTCCTACGAGCAGTACTTC. The encoded protein is CAWSVTGLSSYEQYF. V is TRBV30 and J is TRBJ2-7; TRBD2 might be the D (6 bases). Deletions cut 0 bases from V and 0 bases from J, with 12 bases between. CDR3 length: 15 amino acids. Germline CDR1 GTSNPN, CDR2 SVGIG (reference sequence). Complete variable domain (other parts from reference TRBV30 and TRBJ2-7): SQTIHQWPATLVQPVGSPLSLECTVEGTSNPNLYWYRQAAGRGLQLLFYSVGIGQISSEVPQNLSASRPQDRQFILSSKKLLLSDSGFYLCAWSVTGLSSYEQYFGPGTRLTVT.